One TCR beta chain is described in this entry. The record originates from a study of blood T cell repertoires in COVID-19. About the study: Whether acute or convalescent, the COVID-19 samples came from the United States, Italy and Spain. PBMCs, B-cell-depleted T cells, or T cells were the source of the cDNA or gDNA that made up the material.

The CDR3 has 13 amino acids. The germline V gene has CDR1 SGHTS and CDR2 YDEGEE. V gave up 2 bases and J gave up 5 bases, with 8 bases separating them. Authors' data handling: Estimation of nucleated cell counts was performed using reference gene primer amplification. Method: immunoSEQ multiplex PCR; TCRdb's copy keeps in-frame clones and lacks some. The V and J calls and clone size are taken from that table; D and trimming were inferred from the DNA. The table includes just over 95,000 clones, roughly four fifths detected once. The gene calls are TRBV5-8 and TRBJ2-1; no clear D. The sample taken for sequencing was peripheral blood. The clonotype was recovered from a man in his 60s with acute or convalescent COVID-19. The CDR3 region is CASSFQTDNEQFF. CDR3 DNA sequence: TGTGCCAGCAGCTTCCAAACAGACAATGAGCAGTTCTTC.